The 22 T cell receptor beta chains given below trace back to one sample, sequenced in a study of response to subunit inactivated influenza vaccine. TCRdb independently ran MiXCR on the RT-PCR reads; one entry per CDR3 protein. The data show a few hundred thousand distinct CDR3 sequences, 14% seen once. Here the sequenced sample was PBMCs from blood, taken approximately 12 days after vaccination. Every receptor here comes from a man aged 50 to 60 who received an inactivated influenza vaccine.

This clonotype was found a few times. CDR3 in amino acids: CSATDGGTPYQETQYF. The CDR3 nucleotides are TGCAGTGCTACGGATGGAGGGACACCGTACCAAGAGACCCAGTACTTC. This chain uses TRBV20-1 with TRBJ2-5; D assignment may be TRBD1 or TRBD2 (6 bases each). V was clipped by 4 bases and J by 0 bases, with 18 bases between them. This CDR3 contains 16 residues. CDR1 and CDR2 (germline): DFQATT, SNEGSKA (reference sequence).

This clonotype was recorded a few times. The rearrangement links TRBV29-1 to TRBJ1-4; no firm D call. CDR1 and CDR2 (germline): SQVTM, ANQGSEA. The V end lost 4 bases, the J end lost 1 base, and 7 bases lay between the germline ends. The CDR3 length is 13 residues. For the CDR3, the DNA is TGCAGCGTTGGCATGCGAACTAATGAAAAACTGTTTTTT. Amino acids: CSVGMRTNEKLFF.

This clonotype appeared a few times. The chain couples TRBV5-1 to TRBJ2-1; perhaps TRBD1 as D (6 bases). Between the trimmed V and J ends, which lost 0 bases and 8 bases, there was a span of 15 bases. Germline assignment: CDR1 SGHRS and CDR2 YFSETQ. The CDR3 contains 15 residues. The CDR3 spells CASSLGQGYRDEQFF. The CDR3 DNA reads as TGCGCCAGCAGCTTGGGGCAGGGGTATCGGGATGAGCAGTTCTTC.

This clonotype was counted a few times. This rearrangement joins TRBV2 to TRBJ2-3; D uncertain. V dropped 8 bases and J dropped 0 bases, with 9 bases sitting between them. Germline loops: CDR1 SNHLY, CDR2 FYNNEI. The CDR3 extends over 13 amino acids. Here the CDR3 DNA reads TGTGCCAGCCTACTTTTGAGCACAGATACGCAGTATTTT. This translates into CASLLLSTDTQYF.

This clonotype was recorded only once. J is TRBJ2-7 and V is TRBV5-6; D unresolved. The ends were cut back, 4 bases at V and 3 bases at J, with 14 bases in the middle. The CDR3 loop spans 14 amino acids. Germline CDR1 is SGHDT and CDR2 is YYEEEE. The CDR3 region has the DNA TGTGCCAGCAGCGCCTCGCTGGGGTTCTACGAGCAGTACTTC. The encoded protein is CASSASLGFYEQYF.

This clonotype has only a few counts. V is TRBV2 and J is TRBJ2-7, with 9 bases fitting TRBD2. There are 14 residues in the CDR3. The J segment lost 3 bases and the V segment lost 1 base, leaving 1 base of the junction unmatched. CDR1 is SNHLY, CDR2 FYNNEI, per germline. The CDR3: CASSEEAGGYEQYF. The CDR3 bases are TGTGCCAGCAGTGAAGAAGCGGGGGGCTACGAGCAGTACTTC.

This rearrangement joins TRBV12-3 or TRBV12-4 to TRBJ1-1; no reliable D call. Trimming took 1 base from V and 4 from J, leaving 10 bases between them. This CDR3 spans 14 amino acids. CDR3 region: CASSLESGSTEAFF. Here the CDR3 DNA reads TGTGCCAGCAGTTTAGAATCCGGGAGCACTGAAGCTTTCTTT.

V gene TRBV28 combines with J gene TRBJ1-5; TRBD1 matches at 8 bases. V trimming: 7 bases; J trimming: 7 bases; junction bases outside the gene matches: 15. The CDR3 consists of 16 residues. The germline CDR1 and CDR2 sequences are MDHEN and SYDVKM. CDR3 loop: CASNPSAGGSRQPQHF. The CDR3 region has the DNA TGTGCCAGCAACCCTTCGGCAGGGGGCTCGCGGCAGCCCCAGCATTTT.

This clonotype was detected only a few times. In DNA form, the CDR3 reads TGTGCCAGCAGCAGAGCTAGCGGGAGTGGGAACGAGCAGTACTTC. Translation gives CASSRASGSGNEQYF. The chain joins TRBV7-2 to TRBJ2-7, with 10 bases aligning to TRBD2. Trimming took 5 bases from V and 5 from J; bases not matched to a gene: 9. The CDR3 loop spans 15 amino acids. Per the germline V gene, CDR1 is SGHTA and CDR2 is FQGNSA.

The chain has TRBV19 and TRBJ1-4; D is perhaps TRBD1 (5 bases). In germline, CDR1 is LNHDA, CDR2 SQIVND (reference sequence). V lost 3 bases to trimming and J lost 7 bases, with 12 bases between them. CDR3 length equals 14 residues. CDR3 residues: CASSMYGGAEKLFF. The CDR3 DNA sequence: TGTGCCAGTAGTATGTATGGTGGGGCTGAAAAACTGTTTTTT.

This clonotype has more than one count but fewer than ten. The rearrangement joins TRBV7-9 to TRBJ2-3; D unclear. This CDR3 contains 9 residues. V lost 5 bases and J 14 bases, leaving 8 bases between the germline ends. Germline V lookup: CDR1 SEHNR, CDR2 FQNEAQ (reference sequence). The CDR3 nucleotides read TGTGCCAGCAGCCCTATGGGGTATTTT. This translates into CASSPMGYF.

This clonotype was seen a handful of times. CDR3 in DNA: TGTGCCAGCAGTAAGACAGGGGGCGGATCTGGGGCCAACGTCCTGACTTTC. Its translation: CASSKTGGGSGANVLTF. This chain joins TRBV6-2 or TRBV6-3 and TRBJ2-6; the match to TRBD1 covers 10 bases. J lost 1 base, V lost 5 bases, and 5 bases had no gene match. The CDR3 loop spans 17 amino acids. In germline, CDR1 is MNHEY, CDR2 SVGEGT.

The chain links TRBV25-1 to TRBJ2-7, with TRBD1 matching over 7 bases. This CDR3 has 13 amino acids. From germline, CDR1 is MGHDK and CDR2 SYGVNS. With V trimmed by 8 bases and J by 0 bases, 4 bases remained unmatched. The CDR3 DNA reads as TGTGCCAGCCGGGACAGCCTCTCCTACGAGCAGTACTTC. Amino acid sequence: CASRDSLSYEQYF.

This clonotype was detected a few times. This chain joins TRBV11-2 and TRBJ2-7; 8 bases are shared with TRBD1. This CDR3 region has 20 residues. With 4 bases clipped from V and 3 bases from J, the junction kept 23 bases outside the gene matches. Per germline, CDR1 SGHAT and CDR2 FQNNGV. CDR3 DNA sequence: TGTGCCAGCAGCTCCATGCCCTTCGGGTATCAAAGACAGGGGAACTACGAGCAGTACTTC. Translating it yields CASSSMPFGYQRQGNYEQYF.

This clonotype was observed at least ten times. V is TRBV29-1 and J is TRBJ2-1; 9 bases agree with TRBD1. Germline V gene lookup returns CDR1 SQVTM and CDR2 ANQGSEA. The V and J ends lost 6 bases and 12 bases, in that order; junction bases with no gene match: 12. The CDR3 spans 13 residues. In nucleotides, the CDR3 is TGCAGCGTGGGGGCCCGGGACAGGGATCGGCAGTTCTTC. This encodes CSVGARDRDRQFF.

This clonotype came up a few times. The chain carries TRBV7-2 and TRBJ2-5, with 7 bases that match TRBD1. There are 13 residues in the CDR3. Germline trimming cut 5 bases from V and 7 bases from J; bases unmatched to any gene: 7. Germline V lookup: CDR1 SGHTA, CDR2 FQGNSA. The CDR3 protein is CASSPGGPATQYF. The CDR3 DNA reads TGTGCCAGCAGCCCAGGGGGACCTGCGACCCAGTACTTC.

This clonotype occurred a few times. J is TRBJ2-3 and V is TRBV7-2, with a tentative D call TRBD2 (6 bases). Germline CDR1 is SGHTA and CDR2 is FQGNSA. This CDR3 has 14 amino acids. The V and J ends lost 7 bases and 2 bases respectively, with 13 bases between them. For the CDR3, the DNA is TGTGCCAGCAACTCCCGCGGGAACACAGATACGCAGTATTTT. It yields the protein CASNSRGNTDTQYF.

The chain is built from TRBV12-3 or TRBV12-4 and TRBJ2-1; 8 bases agree with TRBD1. V lost 6 bases and J lost 13; bases outside the gene matches: 14. The CDR3 covers 14 residues. In nucleotides, the CDR3 is TGTGCCAGCAGGAGGACAGGGCCCGTTGAAGATCAGTTCTTC. Its protein is CASRRTGPVEDQFF.

This clonotype was seen a few times. V and J are TRBV10-3 and TRBJ2-7; no clear D. The V end was cut by 4 bases, the J end by 2 bases, with 15 bases between. This CDR3 region has 15 residues. Germline V gene lookup returns CDR1 ENHRY and CDR2 SYGVKD. The CDR3 spells CAISAGPIYTYEQYF. CDR3 DNA sequence: TGTGCCATCAGTGCGGGCCCCATCTACACCTACGAGCAGTACTTC.

This clonotype was detected only a few times. The chain has TRBV5-1 and TRBJ1-1, with a weak D call TRBD1 (6 bases). Germline CDR1 is SGHRS and CDR2 is YFSETQ. The CDR3 consists of 15 residues. V lost 3 bases to trimming and J lost 1 base, with 13 bases between them. CDR3 in amino acids: CASSSQGTQNTEAFF. The DNA for the CDR3 is TGCGCCAGCAGCTCACAGGGAACCCAGAACACTGAAGCTTTCTTT.

The rearrangement joins TRBV25-1 to TRBJ2-1; D not certain. V shed 10 bases and J shed 6 bases, with 19 bases lying between them. This CDR3 comprises 14 residues. Germline CDR1 and CDR2: MGHDK and SYGVNS. The CDR3 sequence is CAMGPALHCNEQFF. As DNA, the CDR3 is TGTGCCATGGGCCCCGCGCTTCACTGCAATGAGCAGTTCTTC.

This clonotype was counted a few times. The chain links TRBV12-3 or TRBV12-4 to TRBJ2-3, with unresolved D. This CDR3 contains 11 residues. V was trimmed by 2 bases and J by 10 bases, leaving 7 bases between them. The CDR3 DNA is TGTGCCAGCAGTTTACGAACGTCGCAGTATTTT. It codes for CASSLRTSQYF.